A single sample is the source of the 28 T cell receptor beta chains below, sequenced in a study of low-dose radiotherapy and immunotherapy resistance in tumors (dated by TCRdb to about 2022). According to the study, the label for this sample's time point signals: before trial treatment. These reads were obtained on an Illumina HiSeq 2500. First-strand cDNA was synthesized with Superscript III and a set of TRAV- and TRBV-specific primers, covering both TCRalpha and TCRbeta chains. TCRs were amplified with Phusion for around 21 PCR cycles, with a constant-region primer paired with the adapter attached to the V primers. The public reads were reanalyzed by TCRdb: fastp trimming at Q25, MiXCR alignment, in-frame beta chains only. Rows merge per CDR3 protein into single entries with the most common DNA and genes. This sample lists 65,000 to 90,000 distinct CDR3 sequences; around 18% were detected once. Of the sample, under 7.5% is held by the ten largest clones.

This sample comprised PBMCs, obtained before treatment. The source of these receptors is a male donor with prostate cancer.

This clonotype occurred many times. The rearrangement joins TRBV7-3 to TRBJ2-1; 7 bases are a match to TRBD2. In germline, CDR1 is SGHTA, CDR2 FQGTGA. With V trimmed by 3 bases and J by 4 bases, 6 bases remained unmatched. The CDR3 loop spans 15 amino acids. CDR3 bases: TGTGCCAGCAGCTTGGCTAGCGGAGATTACAATGAGCAGTTCTTC. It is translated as CASSLASGDYNEQFF.

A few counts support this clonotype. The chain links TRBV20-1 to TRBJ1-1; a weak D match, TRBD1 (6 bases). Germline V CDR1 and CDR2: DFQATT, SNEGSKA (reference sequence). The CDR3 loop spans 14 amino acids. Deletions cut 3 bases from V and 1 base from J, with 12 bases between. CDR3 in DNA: TGCAGTGCTAGTGAACAGGGTAGGAACACTGAAGCTTTCTTT. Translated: CSASEQGRNTEAFF.

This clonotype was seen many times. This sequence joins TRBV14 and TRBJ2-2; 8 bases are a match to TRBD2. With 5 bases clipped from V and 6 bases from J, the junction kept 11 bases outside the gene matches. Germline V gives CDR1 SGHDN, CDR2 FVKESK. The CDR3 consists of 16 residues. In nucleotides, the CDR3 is TGTGCCAGCAGCGACCCGGGGGGGGTCTGGTCCGGGGAGCTGTTTTTT. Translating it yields CASSDPGGVWSGELFF. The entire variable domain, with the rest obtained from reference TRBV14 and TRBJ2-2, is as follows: EAGVTQFPSHSVIEKGQTVTLRCDPISGHDNLYWYRRVMGKEIKFLLHFVKESKQDESGMPNNRFLAERTGGTYSTLKVQPAELEDSGVYFCASSDPGGVWSGELFFGEGSRLTVL.

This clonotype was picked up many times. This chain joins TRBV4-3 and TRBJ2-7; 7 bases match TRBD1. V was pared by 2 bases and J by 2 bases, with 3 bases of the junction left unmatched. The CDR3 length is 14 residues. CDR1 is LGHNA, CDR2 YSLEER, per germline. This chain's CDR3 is CASSQNRGPYEQYF. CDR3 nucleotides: TGCGCCAGCAGCCAAAACAGGGGACCCTACGAGCAGTACTTC.

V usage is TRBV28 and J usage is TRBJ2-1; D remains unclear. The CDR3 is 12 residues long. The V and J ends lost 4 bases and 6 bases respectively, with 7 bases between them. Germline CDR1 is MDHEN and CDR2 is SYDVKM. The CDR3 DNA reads TGTGCCAGCAGTTACTCTAGCAATGAGCAGTTCTTC. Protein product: CASSYSSNEQFF.

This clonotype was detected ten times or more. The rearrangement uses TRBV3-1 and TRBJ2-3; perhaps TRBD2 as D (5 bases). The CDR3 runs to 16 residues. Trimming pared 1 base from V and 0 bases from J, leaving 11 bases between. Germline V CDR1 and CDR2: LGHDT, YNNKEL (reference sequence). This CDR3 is CASSQVSGSSTDTQYF. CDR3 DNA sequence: TGTGCCAGCAGCCAAGTGTCGGGATCTAGCACAGATACGCAGTATTTT.

The CDR3 DNA follows: TGTGCCAGCAGCCTAAGGGGTCTCAGCGAGCAGTACTTC. This sequence encodes CASSLRGLSEQYF. The chain combines TRBV12-3 or TRBV12-4 with TRBJ2-7, with D tentatively TRBD1 (5 bases). This CDR3 is built from 13 residues. V was shortened by 6 bases and J by 6 bases, with 15 bases between the two germline ends.

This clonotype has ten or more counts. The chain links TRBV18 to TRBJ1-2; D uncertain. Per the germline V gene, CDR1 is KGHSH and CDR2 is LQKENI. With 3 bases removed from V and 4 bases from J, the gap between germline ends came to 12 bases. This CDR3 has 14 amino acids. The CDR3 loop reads CASSPPISAYGYTF. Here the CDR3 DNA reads TGTGCCAGCTCACCGCCCATTTCTGCCTATGGCTACACCTTC.

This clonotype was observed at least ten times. DNA of the CDR3: TGCGCCAGCAGCACCGAGGGTAGCAGGGAGACCCAGTACTTC. Protein: CASSTEGSRETQYF. The gene calls are TRBV5-1 and TRBJ2-5; D possibly corresponds to TRBD2 (5 bases). The germline gives CDR1 SGHRS, CDR2 YFSETQ. The CDR3 has 14 residues. V dropped 4 bases and J dropped 5 bases, with 15 bases sitting between them.

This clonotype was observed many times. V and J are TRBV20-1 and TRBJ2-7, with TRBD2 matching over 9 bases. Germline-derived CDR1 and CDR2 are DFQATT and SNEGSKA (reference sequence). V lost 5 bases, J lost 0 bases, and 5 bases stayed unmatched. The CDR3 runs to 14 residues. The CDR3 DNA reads TGCAGTGCTGTGAAGACTAGCGGCTCCTACGAGCAGTACTTC. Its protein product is CSAVKTSGSYEQYF.

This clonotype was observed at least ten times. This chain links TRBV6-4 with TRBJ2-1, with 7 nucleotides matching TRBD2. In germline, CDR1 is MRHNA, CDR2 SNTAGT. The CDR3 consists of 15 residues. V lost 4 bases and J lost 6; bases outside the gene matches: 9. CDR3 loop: CASSVIAGPPNEQFF. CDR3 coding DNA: TGTGCCAGCAGTGTGATAGCGGGTCCTCCCAATGAGCAGTTCTTC.

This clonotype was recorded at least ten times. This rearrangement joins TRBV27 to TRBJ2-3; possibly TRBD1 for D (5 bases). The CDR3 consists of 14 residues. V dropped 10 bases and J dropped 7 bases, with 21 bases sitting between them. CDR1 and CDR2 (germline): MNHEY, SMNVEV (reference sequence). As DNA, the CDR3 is TGTGCCACCAAAAAATCACGGACGGACAATACGCAGTATTTT. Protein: CATKKSRTDNTQYF.

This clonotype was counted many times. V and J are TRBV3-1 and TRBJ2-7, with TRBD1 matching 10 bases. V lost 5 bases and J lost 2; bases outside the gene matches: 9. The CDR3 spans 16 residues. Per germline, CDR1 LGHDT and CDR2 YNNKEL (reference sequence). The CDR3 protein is CASSSPGTGVTYEQYF. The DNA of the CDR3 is TGTGCCAGCAGCTCCCCCGGGACAGGGGTAACCTACGAGCAGTACTTC.

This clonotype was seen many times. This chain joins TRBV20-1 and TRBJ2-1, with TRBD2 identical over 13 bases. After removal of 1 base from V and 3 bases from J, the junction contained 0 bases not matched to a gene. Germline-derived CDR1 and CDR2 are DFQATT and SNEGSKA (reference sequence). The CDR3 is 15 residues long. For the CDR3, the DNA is TGCAGTGCTAGAGGACTAGCGGGGGGCTACAATGAGCAGTTCTTC. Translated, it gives CSARGLAGGYNEQFF.

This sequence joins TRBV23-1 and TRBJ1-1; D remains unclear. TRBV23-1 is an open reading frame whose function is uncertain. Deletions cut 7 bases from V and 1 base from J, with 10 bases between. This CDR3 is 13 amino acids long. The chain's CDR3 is CASIRNKNTEAFF. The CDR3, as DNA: TGCGCCAGCATCCGGAACAAGAACACTGAAGCTTTCTTT.

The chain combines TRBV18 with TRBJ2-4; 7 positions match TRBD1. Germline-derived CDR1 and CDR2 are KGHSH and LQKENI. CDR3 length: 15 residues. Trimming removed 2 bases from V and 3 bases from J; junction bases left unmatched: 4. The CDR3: CASSPKQGSKNIQYF. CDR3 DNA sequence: TGTGCCAGCTCACCAAAACAGGGGAGCAAAAACATTCAGTACTTC. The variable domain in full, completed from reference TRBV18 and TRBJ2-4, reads NAGVMQNPRHLVRRRGQEARLRCSPMKGHSHVYWYRQLPEEGLKFMVYLQKENIIDESGMPKERFSAEFPKEGPSILRIQQVVRGDSAAYFCASSPKQGSKNIQYFGAGTRLSVL.

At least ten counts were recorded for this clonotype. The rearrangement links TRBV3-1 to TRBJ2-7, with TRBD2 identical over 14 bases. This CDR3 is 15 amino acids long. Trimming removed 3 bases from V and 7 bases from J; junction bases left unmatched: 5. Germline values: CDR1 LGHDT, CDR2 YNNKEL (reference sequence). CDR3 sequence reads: CASSHSGTSGREQYF. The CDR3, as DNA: TGTGCCAGCAGCCACTCCGGGACTAGCGGGAGAGAGCAGTACTTC.

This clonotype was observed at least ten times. The CDR3 is CAWRRPANTGELFF. The CDR3 region has the DNA TGTGCCTGGAGAAGGCCGGCGAACACCGGGGAGCTGTTTTTT. This chain uses TRBV30 with TRBJ2-2; no definite D call. Germline values: CDR1 GTSNPN, CDR2 SVGIG (reference sequence). The CDR3 runs to 14 residues. V gave up 3 bases and J gave up 0 bases, with 8 bases separating them.

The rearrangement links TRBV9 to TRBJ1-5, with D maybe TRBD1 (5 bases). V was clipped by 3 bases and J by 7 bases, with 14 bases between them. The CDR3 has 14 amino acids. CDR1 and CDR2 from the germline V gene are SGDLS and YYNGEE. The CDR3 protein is CASSETALEQPQHF. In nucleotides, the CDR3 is TGTGCCAGCAGCGAGACAGCGCTTGAACAGCCCCAGCATTTT.

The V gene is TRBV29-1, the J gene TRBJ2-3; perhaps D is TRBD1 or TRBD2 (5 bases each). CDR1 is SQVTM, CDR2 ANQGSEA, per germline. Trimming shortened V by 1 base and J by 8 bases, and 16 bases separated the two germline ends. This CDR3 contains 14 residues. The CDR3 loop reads CSVEAAGPGGTQYF. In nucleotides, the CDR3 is TGCAGCGTTGAAGCTGCTGGACCTGGGGGTACGCAGTATTTT.

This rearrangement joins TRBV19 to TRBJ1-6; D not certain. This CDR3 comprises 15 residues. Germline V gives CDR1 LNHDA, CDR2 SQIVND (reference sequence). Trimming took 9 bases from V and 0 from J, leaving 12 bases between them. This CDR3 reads CASQDWSSYNSPLHF. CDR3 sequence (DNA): TGTGCCAGCCAGGACTGGAGCTCCTATAATTCACCCCTCCACTTT.

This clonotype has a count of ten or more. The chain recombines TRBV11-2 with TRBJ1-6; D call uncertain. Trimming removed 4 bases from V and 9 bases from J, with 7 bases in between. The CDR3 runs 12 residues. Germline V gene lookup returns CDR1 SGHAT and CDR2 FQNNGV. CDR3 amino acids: CASSSQASPLHF. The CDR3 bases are TGTGCCAGCAGCTCCCAAGCTTCACCCCTCCACTTT.

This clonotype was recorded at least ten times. The CDR3 region has the DNA TGTGCCAGCAGCTTAGCGGGACAGGGGGGAAATTCACCCCTCCACTTT. It is translated as CASSLAGQGGNSPLHF. V gene TRBV7-6 combines with J gene TRBJ1-6; 11 nucleotides match TRBD1. V lost 0 bases, J lost 7 bases, and 2 bases stayed unmatched. The CDR3 length is 16 residues. Germline V gene sequence: CDR1 SGHVS, CDR2 FNYEAQ.

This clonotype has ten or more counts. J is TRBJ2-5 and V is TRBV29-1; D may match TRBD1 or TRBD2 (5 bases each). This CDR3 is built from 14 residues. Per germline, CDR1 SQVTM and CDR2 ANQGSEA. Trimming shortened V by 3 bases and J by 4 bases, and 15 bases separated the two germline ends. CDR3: CSVEGVKVGETQYF. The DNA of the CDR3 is TGCAGCGTTGAGGGGGTAAAGGTGGGAGAGACCCAGTACTTC. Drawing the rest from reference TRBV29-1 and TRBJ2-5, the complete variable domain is SAVISQKPSRDICQRGTSLTIQCQVDSQVTMMFWYRQQPGQSLTLIATANQGSEATYESGFVIDKFPISRPNLTFSTLTVSNMSPEDSSIYLCSVEGVKVGETQYFGPGTRLLVL.

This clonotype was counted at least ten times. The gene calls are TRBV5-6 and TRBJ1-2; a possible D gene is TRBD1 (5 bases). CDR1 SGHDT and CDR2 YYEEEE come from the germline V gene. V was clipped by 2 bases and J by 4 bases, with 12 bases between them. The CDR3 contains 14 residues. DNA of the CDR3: TGTGCCAGCAGCTTTCAAGGGGCTGGCTATGGCTACACCTTC. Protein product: CASSFQGAGYGYTF.

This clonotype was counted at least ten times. The CDR3 loop reads CASRSQGATLGSPLHF. In nucleotides, the CDR3 is TGTGCCAGCAGATCCCAGGGGGCGACGCTTGGTTCACCCCTCCACTTT. The rearrangement uses TRBV6-5 and TRBJ1-6, with 8 nucleotides matching TRBD1. The CDR3 runs to 16 residues. V trimming: 6 bases; J trimming: 9 bases; junction bases outside the gene matches: 13. Germline V lookup: CDR1 MNHEY, CDR2 SVGAGI.

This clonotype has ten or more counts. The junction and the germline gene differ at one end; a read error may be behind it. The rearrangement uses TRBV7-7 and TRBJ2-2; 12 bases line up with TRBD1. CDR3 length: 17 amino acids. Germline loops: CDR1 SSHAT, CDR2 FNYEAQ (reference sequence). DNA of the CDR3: TGTGCTAGCAGCAGATACGGGACAGGGGGCTACACCGGGGAGCTGTTTTTT. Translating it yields CASSRYGTGGYTGELFF.

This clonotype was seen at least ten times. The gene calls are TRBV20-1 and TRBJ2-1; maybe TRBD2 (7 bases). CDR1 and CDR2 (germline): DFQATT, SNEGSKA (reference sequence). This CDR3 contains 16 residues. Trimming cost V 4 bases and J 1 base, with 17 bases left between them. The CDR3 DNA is TGCAGTGCTATCCCGGGGGGCGGGAGATCCTACAATGAGCAGTTCTTC. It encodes CSAIPGGGRSYNEQFF.